This TCR beta chain appears in the sequencing data of a study of siplizumab effects on memory and regulatory T cells. Study-wide points: Siplizumab cultures yielded proliferating Tregs whose suppressive function was not confirmed.

Notes on this clone: Its antigen is undetermined.

This CDR3 contains 14 residues. The V gene lost 5 bases and the J gene lost 8 bases, with 15 bases spanning the gap. Per germline, CDR1 LNHDA and CDR2 SQIVND (reference sequence). TCRdb's copy holds only in-frame clones and misses some; the assay was immunoSEQ multiplex PCR. The sample has some 65,000 clones, around nine tenths seen once. The receptor was isolated from a human donor in good health. The sample taken for sequencing was Tregs sorted from blood. The chain employs TRBV19 and TRBJ1-4; D gene unclear. The chain's CDR3 is CASSEGLGSEKLFF. In nucleotides, the CDR3 is TGTGCCAGTAGTGAGGGATTGGGATCCGAAAAACTGTTTTTT.